This T cell receptor (beta chain) appears in the sequencing data of a study of graft-versus-host responses after intestinal transplantation. On the study more broadly: Recipients across the board were started on anti-thymocyte globulin induction, then kept on tacrolimus and steroids for around three years.

Profiling relied on immunoSEQ multiplex PCR, and the TCRdb table lists in-frame clones only, not all of them. This table holds some 130,000 clones, about 93% found once. In the case of this clone: What it binds is not known.

The TCR originated in a human donor who received an intestinal transplant. The sequencing used unstimulated CD4+ T cells sorted from spleen or lymph node cells, collected before intestinal transplant.

CDR3 bases: TGCGCCAGCAGCCAAGCTCGACAAGTTAACTATGGCTACACCTTC. This encodes CASSQARQVNYGYTF. The chain joins TRBV4-1 to TRBJ1-2; no clear D gene. The germline V gene encodes CDR1 MGHRA and CDR2 YSYEKL. V shed 1 base and J shed 1 base, with 10 bases lying between them. The CDR3 length is 15 residues.